The present TCR beta chain was sequenced within a study of control samples from healthy donors and cancer patients. Per the germline V gene, CDR1 is GTSNPN and CDR2 is SVGIG (reference sequence). Between the trimmed V and J ends, which lost 0 bases and 6 bases, there was a span of 15 bases. The CDR3 totals 14 residues. TCRdb's table, derived via immunoSEQ multiplex PCR, lists solely in-frame clones and lacks some. Of roughly 120,000 clones listed, about nine tenths are singletons. V and J are TRBV30 and TRBJ2-7, with D perhaps matching TRBD1 or TRBD2 (6 bases each). The sequenced sample was blood. This receptor was identified in a human donor in good health. The donor label of this sample is uncertain. The CDR3 loop reads CAWSVDRGAFEQYF. The CDR3 DNA sequence: TGTGCCTGGAGTGTAGATAGGGGGGCTTTCGAGCAGTACTTC.